This T cell receptor (beta chain) was documented in a study of T cell changes during pregnancy in multiple sclerosis. Some clones are missing from TCRdb's copy, which holds only in-frame ones; the method was immunoSEQ multiplex PCR. The sample contains 95,000 to 100,000 clones, 90% to 95% of which appear only once. CDR1 and CDR2 (germline): SGHRS, YFSETQ. The germline V and J ends were trimmed by 0 bases and 4 bases, with 11 bases remaining between them. CDR3 length: 14 residues. This clonotype was obtained from a female donor in good health, enrolled as a control in a pregnancy study. The gene calls are TRBV5-1 and TRBJ2-7; the D gene is possibly TRBD1 (5 bases). Sequences were derived from peripheral blood, sampled after pregnancy. CDR3 loop: CASSLAQGTYEQYF. CDR3 bases: TGCGCCAGCAGCTTGGCGCAGGGAACGTACGAGCAGTACTTC.